The next 32 T cell receptor beta chains were all read from a single sample in a study of naive and memory T cell subsets. Both TRBC1 and TRBC2 were covered by a beta constant-region primer of two equimolar oligonucleotides. TCRdb ran MiXCR on the UMI-ligation and nested PCR reads and lists one entry per CDR3 protein. Of some 87,000 distinct CDR3 sequences listed, 6% to 7.5% are singletons. Sequencing was done on a sample of central memory CD4+ T cells from blood. Every receptor here comes from a human donor in good health.

This clonotype showed up many times. The chain links TRBV5-5 to TRBJ1-3, with 7 bases matching TRBD1. Germline V gives CDR1 SGHKS, CDR2 YYEKEE (reference sequence). The CDR3 runs 15 residues. J lost 5 bases, V lost 4 bases, and 9 bases had no gene match. The CDR3 nucleotides are TGTGCCAGCAGCCCTAACTCGGGACAGCGAAACACCATATATTTT. This gives the protein CASSPNSGQRNTIYF.

This clonotype was seen repeatedly, ten times or more. The V call is TRBV28, the J call TRBJ2-7; possibly TRBD2 for D (6 bases). The V and J ends lost 6 bases and 2 bases respectively, with 17 bases between them. CDR3 length: 15 amino acids. The germline V gene has CDR1 MDHEN and CDR2 SYDVKM. In DNA, the CDR3 is TGTGCCAGCAGCGCGGGGAGGAGACCTCCCTACGAGCAGTACTTC. Translating gives CASSAGRRPPYEQYF. Full variable domain (rest looked up from reference TRBV28 and TRBJ2-7): DVKVTQSSRYLVKRTGEKVFLECVQDMDHENMFWYRQDPGLGLRLIYFSYDVKMKEKGDIPEGYSVSREKKERFSLILESASTNQTSMYLCASSAGRRPPYEQYFGPGTRLTVT.

The gene calls are TRBV10-2 and TRBJ2-6; possible D gene TRBD1, 6 bases. CDR3 length equals 17 residues. Germline lookup yields CDR1 WSHSY and CDR2 SAAADI. The V end lost 6 bases, the J end lost 1 base, and 16 bases lay between the germline ends. Written as DNA, the CDR3 is TGCGCCAGCAGCTCTACAGGGTTCCTATCTGGGGCCAACGTCCTGACTTTC. It is translated as CASSSTGFLSGANVLTF.

The chain combines TRBV19 with TRBJ1-5; the D is unclear. Germline V lookup: CDR1 LNHDA, CDR2 SQIVND (reference sequence). Trimming shortened V by 3 bases and J by 6 bases, and 9 bases separated the two germline ends. The CDR3 is made up of 13 amino acids. CDR3 nucleotide sequence: TGTGCCAGTAGTATTACGTTAAGTCAGCCCCAGCATTTT. It encodes CASSITLSQPQHF.

A word on this clonotype: With a much larger clone just one base away, this may be a read error. The gene calls are TRBV6-2 or TRBV6-3 and TRBJ1-2; D uncertain. V dropped 2 bases and J dropped 8 bases, with 12 bases sitting between them. Germline CDR1 and CDR2: MNHEY and SVGEGT. This CDR3 comprises 13 residues. CDR3 protein: CASSYRGRYGYTF. The CDR3 nucleotides are TGTGCCAGCAGTTACAGAGGCAGGTACGGCTACACCTTC.

The table lists this clonotype with a few counts. The V and J genes are TRBV24-1 and TRBJ2-5, with 8 bases that match TRBD2. Germline V lookup: CDR1 KGHDR, CDR2 SFDVKD. The V gene end was trimmed by 4 bases and the J gene end by 5 bases; junction bases not matched to a gene: 11. The CDR3 contains 16 residues. The CDR3 is CATSDPGTRSGETQYF. CDR3 coding DNA: TGTGCCACCAGTGACCCCGGGACTAGGAGTGGCGAGACCCAGTACTTC.

This clonotype was detected many times. The V and J genes are TRBV7-2 and TRBJ1-1; no clear D gene. CDR1 SGHTA and CDR2 FQGNSA come from the germline V gene. V dropped 2 bases and J dropped 0 bases, with 13 bases sitting between them. The CDR3 extends over 16 amino acids. CDR3 in amino acids: CASSLMAAPMNTEAFF. Here the CDR3 DNA reads TGTGCCAGCAGCTTAATGGCAGCACCAATGAACACTGAAGCTTTCTTT.

This clonotype was counted many times. The chain recombines TRBV10-3 with TRBJ2-1, with 16 bases lining up with TRBD2. J was trimmed by 0 bases and V by 10 bases; bases with no gene match: 6. CDR1 and CDR2 from the germline V gene are ENHRY and SYGVKD. The CDR3 runs 17 residues. The CDR3 DNA follows: TGTGCCAGCGGGACTAGCGGGGGGGTTAGCTCCTACAATGAGCAGTTCTTC. This gives the protein CASGTSGGVSSYNEQFF.

This clonotype was seen a handful of times. The rearrangement links TRBV6-5 to TRBJ2-4; maybe TRBD1 (8 bases). Germline CDR1 and CDR2: MNHEY and SVGAGI. Trimming cost V 5 bases and J 6 bases, with 14 bases left between them. This CDR3 is built from 14 residues. For the CDR3, the DNA is TGTGCCAGCAGTACCCACAGGGGGGGAAACATTCAGTACTTC. This codes for CASSTHRGGNIQYF.

This clonotype was seen ten or more times. V gene TRBV5-4 combines with J gene TRBJ2-3; 8 bases are shared with TRBD1. V dropped 0 bases and J dropped 7; count of bases not matched to a gene: 4. CDR1 and CDR2 from the germline V gene are SGHNT and YYREEE (reference sequence). The CDR3 sequence is 14 residues long. The chain's CDR3 is CASSLATGENTQYF. DNA for the CDR3: TGTGCCAGCAGCTTGGCGACAGGGGAAAATACGCAGTATTTT.

The rearrangement uses TRBV6-5 and TRBJ1-2, with 9 nucleotides matching TRBD1. The V gene end was trimmed by 6 bases and the J gene end by 5 bases; junction bases not matched to a gene: 4. The CDR3 covers 13 residues. Per germline, CDR1 MNHEY and CDR2 SVGAGI. The CDR3 DNA follows: TGTGCCAGCAGCCTCGGGACAGGGTATGGCTACACCTTC. Its protein is CASSLGTGYGYTF.

Ten or more counts support this clonotype. The V gene is TRBV6-2 or TRBV6-3, the J gene TRBJ1-1; weak D call: TRBD1 (6 bases). From germline, CDR1 is MNHEY and CDR2 SVGEGT. Trimming stripped 2 bases from V and 1 base from J, with 11 bases between. This CDR3 spans 15 amino acids. The CDR3 spells CASSYRWTENTEAFF. CDR3 nucleotide sequence: TGTGCCAGCAGTTACCGTTGGACAGAGAACACTGAAGCTTTCTTT.

In this sample, this clonotype turned up many times. The rearrangement uses TRBV29-1 and TRBJ2-1; TRBD2 aligns across 7 bases. Germline values: CDR1 SQVTM, CDR2 ANQGSEA. CDR3 size: 14 residues. V lost 4 bases to trimming and J lost 5 bases; unmatched junction nucleotides: 8. This CDR3 is CSVAGLLYNNEQFF. The CDR3 DNA reads as TGCAGCGTTGCGGGACTACTATATAACAATGAGCAGTTCTTC.

This clonotype was counted many times. This chain joins TRBV6-2 or TRBV6-3 and TRBJ2-1, with D maybe TRBD1 (5 bases). The V end was cut by 5 bases, the J end by 6 bases, with 5 bases between. There are 11 residues in the CDR3. Germline CDR1 and CDR2: MNHEY and SVGEGT. The CDR3 loop reads CASSDSNEQFF. Here the CDR3 DNA reads TGTGCCAGCAGTGACAGCAATGAGCAGTTCTTC.

The table lists this clonotype with a few counts. This chain joins TRBV28 and TRBJ2-2, with 7 bases identical to TRBD2. The J segment lost 6 bases and the V segment lost 5 bases, leaving 12 bases of the junction unmatched. CDR3 length equals 16 residues. Germline-derived CDR1 and CDR2 are MDHEN and SYDVKM. The CDR3 DNA reads as TGTGCCAGCAGTCTTATAACGGGGGGTAATTCCGGGGAGCTGTTTTTT. Its translation is CASSLITGGNSGELFF.

This clonotype was observed a handful of times. The CDR3: CASSQDYQDRDRDEKLFF. The CDR3 DNA reads as TGCGCCAGCAGCCAAGATTACCAGGACCGGGACAGAGATGAAAAACTGTTTTTT. The V call is TRBV4-3, the J call TRBJ1-4; 7 nucleotides agree with TRBD1. The V gene's germline CDR1 is LGHNA and CDR2 YSLEER. The CDR3 covers 18 residues. The trim removed 0 bases at V and 6 bases at J, leaving 13 bases unmatched.

Ten or more counts support this clonotype. Its ends do not fully match the called genes, so a read error is possible. The chain has TRBV7-7 and TRBJ2-3, with D possibly TRBD2 on 6 matching bases. Germline CDR1 SSHAT, CDR2 FNYEAQ (reference sequence). This CDR3 has 13 residues. CDR3 protein: CASSLAETDTQYF. CDR3 in DNA: TGTGCTAGCAGCTTAGCGGAAACAGATACGCAGTATTTT.

This rearrangement joins TRBV12-3 or TRBV12-4 to TRBJ1-1; D not certain. The CDR3 totals 13 residues. Deletions cut 5 bases from V and 0 bases from J, with 7 bases between. CDR3 DNA sequence: TGTGCCAGCAGTGATCTCTTGAACACTGAAGCTTTCTTT. Translation gives CASSDLLNTEAFF.

This clonotype was seen only a few times. The J gene is TRBJ1-1, the V gene TRBV12-3 or TRBV12-4; 9 bases map to TRBD1. The CDR3 is 12 residues long. Trimming cost V 9 bases and J 6 bases; bases outside gene matches: 5. In nucleotides, the CDR3 is TGTGCCAGAATACAGGGGGCGGCTGAAGCTTTCTTT. Protein product: CARIQGAAEAFF.

The sample holds a few counts of this clonotype. The rearrangement joins TRBV7-2 to TRBJ1-5; D gene unclear. V was cut by 4 bases and J by 4 bases, with 14 bases left in between. The CDR3 is 15 amino acids. Germline lookup yields CDR1 SGHTA and CDR2 FQGNSA. The CDR3 reads CASSWGKQKNQPQHF. The CDR3 DNA reads as TGTGCCAGCAGCTGGGGAAAACAGAAGAATCAGCCCCAGCATTTT.

The chain links TRBV3-1 to TRBJ1-2; TRBD1 agrees at 7 bases. Trimming cost V 1 base and J 7 bases; bases outside gene matches: 9. Germline V lookup: CDR1 LGHDT, CDR2 YNNKEL (reference sequence). This CDR3 region has 15 residues. DNA for the CDR3: TGTGCCAGCAGCCAAGCTGACAGGGCAATGGGTGGCTACACCTTC. The encoded protein is CASSQADRAMGGYTF.

At least ten counts were recorded for this clonotype. V is TRBV11-2 and J is TRBJ2-7, with 13 bases lining up with TRBD2. The CDR3 contains 16 residues. CDR1 is SGHAT, CDR2 FQNNGV, per germline. Germline trimming cut 0 bases from V and 5 bases from J; bases unmatched to any gene: 4. The CDR3 loop is CASSLEGGLAGDEQYF. CDR3 DNA sequence: TGTGCCAGCAGCTTAGAGGGCGGACTAGCGGGAGACGAGCAGTACTTC.

The chain links TRBV11-2 to TRBJ2-1; TRBD1 aligns across 9 bases. The germline V gene has CDR1 SGHAT and CDR2 FQNNGV. CDR3 length: 15 amino acids. J gave up 2 bases and V 1 base, and 0 bases lay outside the gene matches. In DNA form, the CDR3 reads TGTGCCAGCAGCTTAGGGGACAGGGCCTACAATGAGCAGTTCTTC. This codes for CASSLGDRAYNEQFF.

The V call is TRBV6-5, the J call TRBJ1-5; D remains unclear. Germline V gene data show CDR1 as MNHEY and CDR2 as SVGAGI. Trimming stripped 8 bases from V and 10 bases from J, with 33 bases between. CDR3 length: 18 residues. The CDR3: CASAHRWRMEPRSEPQHF. Here the CDR3 DNA reads TGTGCCAGCGCCCATCGGTGGCGGATGGAGCCAAGATCGGAACCCCAGCATTTT.

The sample holds a few counts of this clonotype. The rearrangement links TRBV14 to TRBJ2-1, with 10 bases fitting TRBD2. V was clipped by 4 bases and J by 4 bases; unmatched bases: 4. The CDR3 consists of 15 residues. Germline V lookup: CDR1 SGHDN, CDR2 FVKESK. The CDR3 DNA is TGTGCCAGCAGCCGCCTGACTAGCGGGTACAATGAGCAGTTCTTC. Encoded protein: CASSRLTSGYNEQFF.

On this clonotype itself: Possible read error: a much larger clone is one base away. Given the absence of the conserved phenylalanine or tryptophan at the CDR3 end, a read error is likely. The chain couples TRBV6-1 to TRBJ1-1; D is ambiguous. V lost 7 bases to trimming and J lost 11 bases, with 14 bases between them. The V gene's germline CDR1 is MNHNS and CDR2 SASEGT. CDR3 length: 11 residues. Written as DNA, the CDR3 is TGTGCCAGCAACGAGCCTCTGGAGGCTTTCTTG. Translation: CASNEPLEAFL.

This clonotype was found a few times. This chain joins TRBV27 and TRBJ1-1, with D maybe TRBD1 (6 bases). The ends were cut back, 6 bases at V and 1 base at J, with 9 bases in the middle. Germline-derived CDR1 and CDR2 are MNHEY and SMNVEV (reference sequence). The CDR3 covers 13 residues. The CDR3 coding sequence is TGTGCCAGCAGAGGACAGCCGAACACTGAAGCTTTCTTT. This codes for CASRGQPNTEAFF.

This rearrangement joins TRBV14 to TRBJ2-5; TRBD2 agrees at 7 bases. V was pared by 4 bases and J by 2 bases, with 19 bases of the junction left unmatched. The CDR3 consists of 19 residues. Germline V gene sequence: CDR1 SGHDN, CDR2 FVKESK. CDR3 sequence reads: CASSPGLTSVNRGQETQYF. As DNA, the CDR3 is TGTGCCAGCAGCCCCGGTCTAACTAGCGTAAATCGGGGACAAGAGACCCAGTACTTC.

This clonotype was counted many times. The rearrangement uses TRBV9 and TRBJ1-2, with D perhaps matching TRBD1 (5 bases). Looked up from germline, CDR1 is SGDLS and CDR2 is YYNGEE. The CDR3 runs 14 residues. The germline V and J ends were trimmed by 0 bases and 4 bases, with 10 bases remaining between them. CDR3 bases: TGTGCCAGCAGCGTAGAAACAGGACCCTATGGCTACACCTTC. Translation: CASSVETGPYGYTF.

This clonotype showed up just a few times. The chain recombines TRBV6-2 or TRBV6-3 with TRBJ2-3; D not resolved. The CDR3 is 18 residues long. In germline, CDR1 is MNHEY, CDR2 SVGEGT. V was clipped by 6 bases and J by 5 bases, with 27 bases between them. The CDR3 sequence: CASRPQQQFYSRGDTQYF. The CDR3 DNA follows: TGTGCCAGCAGGCCACAGCAACAGTTTTACTCTCGCGGAGATACGCAGTATTTT.

This clonotype was found a few times. The V and J genes are TRBV20-1 and TRBJ2-1; the match to TRBD1 covers 9 bases. In germline, CDR1 is DFQATT, CDR2 SNEGSKA (reference sequence). V trimming: 4 bases; J trimming: 8 bases; junction bases outside the gene matches: 9. CDR3 length: 14 residues. For the CDR3, the DNA is TGCAGTGCTAAAGGACAGGGGTTCGTCGATGAGCAGTTCTTC. Amino acids: CSAKGQGFVDEQFF.

This clonotype was seen many times. This sequence joins TRBV6-4 and TRBJ2-3, with D uncertain. The ends were cut back, 11 bases at V and 4 bases at J, with 10 bases in the middle. Germline lookup yields CDR1 MRHNA and CDR2 SNTAGT. The CDR3 has 11 residues. This CDR3 is CASSFPDTQYF. The CDR3 region has the DNA TGTGCCTCGTCGTTCCCAGATACGCAGTATTTT.